One and the same sample provided the 24 T cell receptor beta chains below, sequenced in a study of T cell repertoires in cytomegalovirus infection. TCRdb re-derived calls from the reads in MiXCR, one entry per CDR3 protein. Among roughly 320,000 distinct CDR3 sequences listed, 8% to 10% were seen once. The sequenced material came from PBMCs. Receptor source: a human donor in good health (CMV status not recorded). Some clones in this sample may be carry-over from other donors' samples.

This clonotype appeared many times. The chain employs TRBV28 and TRBJ1-5, with 8 bases matching TRBD1. The V gene end was trimmed by 5 bases and the J gene end by 2 bases; junction bases not matched to a gene: 5. The CDR3 loop spans 15 amino acids. Looked up from germline, CDR1 is MDHEN and CDR2 is SYDVKM. The CDR3 region has the DNA TGTGCCAGCAGTCGAGCGGGACAGGGCAATCAGCCCCAGCATTTT. It encodes CASSRAGQGNQPQHF. Full variable domain (missing parts from reference TRBV28 and TRBJ1-5): DVKVTQSSRYLVKRTGEKVFLECVQDMDHENMFWYRQDPGLGLRLIYFSYDVKMKEKGDIPEGYSVSREKKERFSLILESASTNQTSMYLCASSRAGQGNQPQHFGDGTRLSIL.

This clonotype was found many times. The chain employs TRBV2 and TRBJ1-1; D gene unclear. Germline assignment: CDR1 SNHLY and CDR2 FYNNEI. V shed 1 base and J shed 2 bases, with 14 bases lying between them. There are 16 residues in the CDR3. CDR3 DNA: TGTGCCAGCAGTGAAGGAAGGACTAGGCTCAACACTGAAGCTTTCTTT. Protein product: CASSEGRTRLNTEAFF.

In its sample, this clonotype was seen a few times. CDR3 loop: CSASTSLSTDTQYF. The CDR3 DNA sequence: TGCAGTGCTAGCACCAGTCTAAGCACAGATACGCAGTATTTT. The rearrangement joins TRBV20-1 to TRBJ2-3; D gene uncertain. Germline CDR1 reads DFQATT; CDR2 reads SNEGSKA (reference sequence). This CDR3 comprises 14 residues. Trimming took off 3 bases at V and 0 bases at J, with 10 bases between the two ends.

At least ten counts were recorded for this clonotype. The gene calls are TRBV7-2 and TRBJ1-1, with D uncertain. This CDR3 has 14 amino acids. CDR1 and CDR2 from the germline V gene are SGHTA and FQGNSA. V lost 1 base and J lost 1, with 7 bases in between. The CDR3 DNA reads TGTGCCAGCAGCTTAGAATATTGGAACACTGAAGCTTTCTTT. Translation: CASSLEYWNTEAFF.

The gene calls are TRBV20-1 and TRBJ2-1; 8 positions agree with TRBD1. The trim removed 6 bases at V and 4 bases at J, leaving 8 bases unmatched. Germline V gene lookup returns CDR1 DFQATT and CDR2 SNEGSKA (reference sequence). The CDR3 spans 14 residues. The CDR3 spells CSARRQGRYNEQFF. CDR3 sequence (DNA): TGCAGTGCGAGGCGACAGGGGAGATACAATGAGCAGTTCTTC.

The CDR3, as DNA: TGTGCCAGCAGCCAGAAGTCGGGGGGAGCCTACGAGCAGTACTTC. It yields the protein CASSQKSGGAYEQYF. The V gene is TRBV3-1, the J gene TRBJ2-7, with 7 bases identical to TRBD2. Looked up from germline, CDR1 is LGHDT and CDR2 is YNNKEL (reference sequence). CDR3 size: 15 residues. V was clipped by 3 bases and J by 2 bases; unmatched bases: 7.

The chain has TRBV28 and TRBJ1-4; D possibly corresponds to TRBD1 (5 bases). The CDR3 sequence is 13 residues long. Germline-derived CDR1 and CDR2 are MDHEN and SYDVKM. The V end lost 8 bases, the J end lost 1 base, and 8 bases lay between the germline ends. CDR3 protein: CASQGGTNEKLFF. The CDR3 nucleotides are TGTGCCAGCCAGGGAGGAACTAATGAAAAACTGTTTTTT.

The V gene is TRBV29-1, the J gene TRBJ2-1; no definite D call. V was clipped by 7 bases and J by 2 bases, with 18 bases between them. Germline assignment: CDR1 SQVTM and CDR2 ANQGSEA. The CDR3 consists of 15 residues. In nucleotides, the CDR3 is TGCAGCGCCCTCTTACCCTGGAAGGCCTACAATGAGCAGTTCTTC. Protein sequence: CSALLPWKAYNEQFF.

This clonotype was picked up a small number of times. V and J are TRBV13 and TRBJ2-3; a possible D gene is TRBD1 (6 bases). Germline CDR1 and CDR2: PRHDT and FYEKMQ (reference sequence). The CDR3 loop spans 15 amino acids. V lost 6 bases, J lost 1 base, and 14 bases lay in between. Here the CDR3 reads CASSPGQSRTDTQYF. The CDR3 nucleotides read TGTGCCAGCAGTCCTGGACAGTCCCGCACAGATACGCAGTATTTT.

This clonotype has only a few counts. The chain employs TRBV9 and TRBJ1-6, with 8 bases identical to TRBD1. Germline V lookup: CDR1 SGDLS, CDR2 YYNGEE. This CDR3 is 15 amino acids long. V gave up 4 bases and J gave up 10 bases; unmatched junction bases: 10. CDR3 region: CASSPEDRVQSPLHF. As DNA, the CDR3 is TGTGCCAGCAGCCCGGAGGACAGGGTACAGTCACCCCTCCACTTT.

The chain uses TRBV5-6 and TRBJ2-3, with 9 bases aligning to TRBD1. Germline-derived CDR1 and CDR2 are SGHDT and YYEEEE. CDR3 length equals 15 residues. V lost 1 base and J lost 7; bases outside the gene matches: 7. CDR3 sequence: CASSLFRDRDYTQYF. Written as DNA, the CDR3 is TGTGCCAGCAGCTTGTTTCGGGACAGGGATTATACGCAGTATTTT.

This clonotype was picked up many times. V is TRBV20-1 and J is TRBJ2-5, with D maybe TRBD1 (6 bases). Trimming took 2 bases from V and 0 from J, leaving 13 bases between them. The CDR3 is 15 amino acids. Germline V gives CDR1 DFQATT, CDR2 SNEGSKA (reference sequence). The CDR3 DNA reads as TGCAGTGCTAGAAGCGGACAGAGCTACCAAGAGACCCAGTACTTC. It codes for CSARSGQSYQETQYF.

In this sample, this clonotype turned up many times. The rearrangement uses TRBV7-6 and TRBJ1-3; D perhaps matches TRBD1 (6 bases). Germline V CDR1 and CDR2: SGHVS, FNYEAQ. The CDR3 sequence is 14 residues long. V lost 5 bases and J lost 2, with 10 bases in between. The CDR3 DNA sequence: TGTGCCAGCAGCCAAAGGACAGCTGGAAACACCATATATTTT. It translates to CASSQRTAGNTIYF.

This clonotype has a count of ten or more. The chain carries TRBV29-1 and TRBJ2-2; D remains unclear. The germline gives CDR1 SQVTM, CDR2 ANQGSEA. The V end was cut by 0 bases, the J end by 1 base, with 21 bases between. This CDR3 has 19 amino acids. The CDR3 protein is CSVEDDHPPEGKNTGELFF. For the CDR3, the DNA is TGCAGCGTTGAAGACGACCACCCACCGGAAGGCAAGAACACCGGGGAGCTGTTTTTT.

This clonotype was recorded many times. The chain employs TRBV20-1 and TRBJ1-2, with TRBD1 as a possible D gene (6 bases). The CDR3 is made up of 14 amino acids. Trimming took off 0 bases at V and 5 bases at J, with 13 bases between the two ends. Germline V gives CDR1 DFQATT, CDR2 SNEGSKA (reference sequence). CDR3 sequence (DNA): TGCAGTGCTAGAGATCACGGGGGCGGGTATGGCTACACCTTC. It translates to CSARDHGGGYGYTF.

In its sample, this clonotype was seen many times. The chain couples TRBV20-1 to TRBJ1-1; D gene uncertain. This CDR3 is built from 11 residues. Per the germline V gene, CDR1 is DFQATT and CDR2 is SNEGSKA (reference sequence). Trimming shortened V by 8 bases and J by 0 bases, and 7 bases separated the two germline ends. The CDR3 here is CSYALNTEAFF. The CDR3 DNA is TGCAGTTATGCTCTGAACACTGAAGCTTTCTTT.

This clonotype was picked up many times. The V call is TRBV29-1, the J call TRBJ1-5; D ambiguous. Trimming took 4 bases from V and 4 from J, leaving 11 bases between them. This CDR3 spans 13 amino acids. CDR1 SQVTM and CDR2 ANQGSEA come from the germline V gene. CDR3 DNA sequence: TGCAGCGTTGCACAGAACCGTAATCAGCCCCAGCATTTT. It codes for CSVAQNRNQPQHF.

This clonotype was seen at least ten times. The chain recombines TRBV2 with TRBJ2-5; 8 nucleotides agree with TRBD2. Unmatched junction bases numbered 2, after V lost 3 bases and J lost 2 bases. The CDR3 is made up of 14 amino acids. CDR1 is SNHLY and CDR2 is FYNNEI in the germline V gene. The CDR3 nucleotides read TGTGCCAGCAGTGAGATAGCGGGGCAAGAGACCCAGTACTTC. It yields the protein CASSEIAGQETQYF.

Ten or more counts support this clonotype. This chain uses TRBV28 with TRBJ2-6; D perhaps matches TRBD2 (5 bases). V was trimmed by 6 bases and J by 2 bases, leaving 5 bases between them. The CDR3 has 13 residues. Per the germline V gene, CDR1 is MDHEN and CDR2 is SYDVKM. The CDR3 DNA reads as TGTGCCAGCAGCGGGGCTGGGGCCAACGTCCTGACTTTC. As protein: CASSGAGANVLTF.

In this sample, this clonotype turned up many times. The rearrangement links TRBV28 to TRBJ2-5; tentatively, D is TRBD2 (5 bases). Germline V lookup: CDR1 MDHEN, CDR2 SYDVKM. The CDR3 is made up of 14 amino acids. Trimming left V 2 bases short and J 4 bases short, with 11 bases between. The CDR3, as DNA: TGTGCCAGCAGTTTAAAGACTATCGTAGAGACCCAGTACTTC. This codes for CASSLKTIVETQYF.

The chain links TRBV29-1 to TRBJ1-1; no firm D call. CDR1 SQVTM and CDR2 ANQGSEA come from the germline V gene. The CDR3 length is 17 residues. Trimming cost V 4 bases and J 5 bases, with 26 bases left between them. The CDR3 nucleotides are TGCAGCGTTGTCGGCCGAATTAGAGAAGTGAGCAAAACTGAAGCTTTCTTT. Its translation: CSVVGRIREVSKTEAFF.

At least ten counts were recorded for this clonotype. The genes are TRBV20-1 and TRBJ2-7; perhaps TRBD1 as D (6 bases). The CDR3 is 17 residues long. Germline CDR1 and CDR2: DFQATT and SNEGSKA (reference sequence). The V end was cut by 1 base, the J end by 4 bases, with 23 bases between. The CDR3 protein is CSARGGLGQGIGYEQYF. DNA of the CDR3: TGCAGTGCTAGAGGAGGATTGGGGCAGGGGATTGGTTACGAGCAGTACTTC.

The chain links TRBV5-6 to TRBJ2-4; TRBD2 matches 7 bases. J lost 0 bases, V lost 2 bases, and 5 bases had no gene match. The CDR3 covers 16 residues. Looked up from germline, CDR1 is SGHDT and CDR2 is YYEEEE. CDR3 nucleotides: TGTGCCAGCAGCTTTGCGGGGGTCTTAGCCAAAAACATTCAGTACTTC. Protein product: CASSFAGVLAKNIQYF. Using reference TRBV5-6 and TRBJ2-4 for the parts outside the CDR3, the full variable domain is DAGVTQSPTHLIKTRGQQVTLRCSPKSGHDTVSWYQQALGQGPQFIFQYYEEEERQRGNFPDRFSGHQFPNYSSELNVNALLLGDSALYLCASSFAGVLAKNIQYFGAGTRLSVL.

The rearrangement links TRBV20-1 to TRBJ2-3; 7 positions agree with TRBD1. Per germline, CDR1 DFQATT and CDR2 SNEGSKA (reference sequence). The CDR3 length is 15 residues. The junction had 9 bases not matched to a gene; V was cut back by 6 bases and J by 0 bases. CDR3 DNA sequence: TGCAGTGCCTCCCCGATGACAGGGAGCACAGATACGCAGTATTTT. Protein product: CSASPMTGSTDTQYF.